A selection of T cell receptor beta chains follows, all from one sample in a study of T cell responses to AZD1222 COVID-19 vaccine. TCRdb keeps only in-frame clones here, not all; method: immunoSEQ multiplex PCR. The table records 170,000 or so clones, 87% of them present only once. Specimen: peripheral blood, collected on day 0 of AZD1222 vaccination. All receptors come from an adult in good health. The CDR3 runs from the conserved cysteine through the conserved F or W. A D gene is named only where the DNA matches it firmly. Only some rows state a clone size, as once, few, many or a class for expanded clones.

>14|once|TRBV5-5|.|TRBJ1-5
CASSLGVSNQPQHF
TGTGCCAGCAGCTTGGGAGTGAGCAATCAGCCCCAGCATTTT
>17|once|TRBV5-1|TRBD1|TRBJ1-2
CASSLETAQGARLGYTF
TGCGCCAGCAGCTTGGAGACCGCACAGGGGGCGCGCCTCGGCTACACCTTC
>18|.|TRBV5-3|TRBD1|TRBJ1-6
CARSLRDRGKSGFSPLHF
TGTGCCAGAAGCCTCCGGGACAGGGGTAAGAGCGGGTTTTCACCCCTCCACTTT
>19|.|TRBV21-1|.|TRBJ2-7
CASSVEPGLAAPSSYEQYF
TGTGCCAGCAGCGTCGAACCGGGACTAGCGGCCCCAAGCTCCTACGAGCAGTACTTC
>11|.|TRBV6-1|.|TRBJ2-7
CASSDFYEQYF
TGTGCCAGCAGTGATTTCTACGAGCAGTACTTC
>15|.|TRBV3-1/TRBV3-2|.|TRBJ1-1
CASSPQGRMNTEAFF
TGTGCCAGCAGCCCGCAAGGGCGCATGAACACTGAAGCTTTCTTT
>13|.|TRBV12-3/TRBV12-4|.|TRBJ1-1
CASSTGPGTEAFF
TGTGCCAGCTCCACGGGGCCCGGCACTGAAGCTTTCTTT
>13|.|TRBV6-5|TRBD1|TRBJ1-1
CASIIPGQGTAFF
TGTGCCAGCATCATCCCGGGACAGGGCACGGCTTTCTTT
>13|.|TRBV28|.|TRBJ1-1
CASSQQGNTEAFF
TGTGCCAGCAGTCAGCAGGGTAACACTGAAGCTTTCTTT
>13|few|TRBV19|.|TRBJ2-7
CASSIGVALEQYF
TGTGCCAGTAGTATAGGAGTAGCGCTTGAGCAGTACTTC
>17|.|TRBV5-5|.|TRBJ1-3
CASSLTRDRSSGNTIYF
TGTGCCAGCAGCTTGACTAGGGACCGCAGCTCTGGAAACACCATATATTTT
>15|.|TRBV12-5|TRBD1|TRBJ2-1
CASGLGGTGWNEQFF
TGTGCTAGTGGTTTGGGCGGGACAGGGTGGAATGAGCAGTTCTTC
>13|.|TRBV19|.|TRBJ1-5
CASSGGHNQPQHF
TGTGCCAGTAGTGGGGGGCACAATCAGCCCCAGCATTTT
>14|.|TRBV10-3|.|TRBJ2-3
CAISEREFTDTQYF
TGTGCCATCAGTGAGCGGGAGTTTACAGATACGCAGTATTTT
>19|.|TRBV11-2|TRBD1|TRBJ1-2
CASSYPRGGTRTGTVGYTF
TGTGCCAGCAGCTACCCAAGAGGAGGGACCAGGACAGGGACGGTTGGCTACACCTTC
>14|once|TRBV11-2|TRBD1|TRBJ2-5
CASSQGTGQETQYF
TGTGCCAGCAGCCAAGGGACAGGGCAAGAGACCCAGTACTTC
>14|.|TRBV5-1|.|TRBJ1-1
CASSGDTLNTEAFF
TGCGCCAGCAGCGGGGACACCTTGAACACTGAAGCTTTCTTT
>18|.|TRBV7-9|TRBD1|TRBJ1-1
CASSSTLTGVAAIAEAFF
TGTGCCAGCAGCTCCACCTTGACAGGGGTCGCGGCGATCGCTGAAGCTTTCTTT
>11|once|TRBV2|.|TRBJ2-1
CASSWGNEQFF
TGTGCCAGCAGTTGGGGGAATGAGCAGTTCTTC
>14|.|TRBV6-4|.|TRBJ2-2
CASSDSTNTGELFF
TGTGCCAGCAGTGACTCGACTAACACCGGGGAGCTGTTTTTT
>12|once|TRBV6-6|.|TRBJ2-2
CASSLNTGELFF
TGTGCCAGCAGCCTAAACACCGGGGAGCTGTTTTTT
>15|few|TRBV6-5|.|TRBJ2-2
CASTLGTPNTGELFF
TGTGCCAGCACTCTCGGGACACCGAACACCGGGGAGCTGTTTTTT
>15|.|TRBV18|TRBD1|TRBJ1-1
CASSPKTGGSTEAFF
TGTGCCAGCTCACCCAAGACAGGGGGGAGCACTGAAGCTTTCTTT
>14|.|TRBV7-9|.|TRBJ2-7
CASSLAEGPYEQYF
TGTGCCAGCAGCTTAGCGGAGGGACCCTACGAGCAGTACTTC
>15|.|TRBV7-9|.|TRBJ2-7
CASSLAQAHLYEQYF
TGTGCCAGCAGCTTAGCCCAGGCCCACCTCTACGAGCAGTACTTC
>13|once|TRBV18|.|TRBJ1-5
CASSPPGSQPQHF
TGTGCCAGCTCACCTCCGGGGAGTCAGCCCCAGCATTTT
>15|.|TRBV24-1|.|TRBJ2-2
CATSDPRSHTGELFF
TGTGCCACCAGTGATCCTCGGTCCCACACCGGGGAGCTGTTTTTT
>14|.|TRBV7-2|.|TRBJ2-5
CASRDRTAQETQYF
TGTGCCAGCAGGGACCGGACAGCTCAAGAGACCCAGTACTTC
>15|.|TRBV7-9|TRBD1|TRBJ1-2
CASSSRQGPNYGYTF
TGTGCCAGCAGCTCGCGACAGGGACCTAACTATGGCTACACCTTC
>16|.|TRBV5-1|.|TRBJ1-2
CASSLAAGDSNYGYTF
TGCGCCAGCAGCTTGGCGGCAGGGGATAGTAACTATGGCTACACCTTC
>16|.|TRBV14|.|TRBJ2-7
CASSQGIPGGPYEQYF
TGTGCCAGCAGCCAAGGTATACCAGGAGGCCCCTACGAGCAGTACTTC
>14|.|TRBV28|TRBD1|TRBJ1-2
CASSWTGLYYGYTF
TGTGCCAGCAGCTGGACAGGGCTGTACTATGGCTACACCTTC
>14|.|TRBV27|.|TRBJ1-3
CASSLGGSGNTIYF
TGTGCCAGCAGTTTAGGGGGCTCTGGAAACACCATATATTTT
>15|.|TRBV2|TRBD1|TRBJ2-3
CASSADRGRTDTQYF
TGTGCCAGCAGCGCCGACAGGGGCCGCACAGATACGCAGTATTTT
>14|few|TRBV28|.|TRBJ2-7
CASSPSGRRYEQYF
TGTGCCAGCAGCCCCTCGGGACGCCGTTATGAGCAGTACTTC
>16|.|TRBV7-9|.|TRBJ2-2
CASSPPTSPPGGELFF
TGTGCCAGCAGCCCCCCCACGAGCCCCCCAGGTGGGGAGCTGTTTTTT
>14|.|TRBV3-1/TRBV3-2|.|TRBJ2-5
CASSQVLAQETQYF
TGTGCCAGCAGCCAAGTACTAGCCCAAGAGACCCAGTACTTC
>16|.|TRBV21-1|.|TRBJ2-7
CASSKCHLGLSYEQYF
TGTGCCAGCAGCAAATGTCACTTAGGACTCTCCTACGAGCAGTACTTC
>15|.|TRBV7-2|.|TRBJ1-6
CASSLAGIRGSPLHF
TGTGCCAGCAGCTTAGCCGGGATAAGGGGTTCACCCCTCCACTTT
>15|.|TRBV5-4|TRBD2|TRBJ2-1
CASSQALAGGNEQFF
TGTGCCAGCAGCCAGGCTCTAGCGGGGGGTAATGAGCAGTTCTTC